The subject of this entry is one T cell receptor (beta chain). The donors, nominally healthy at sampling, likely had unrecorded immune exposures. This entry is derived from a study of cytomegalovirus exposure and HLA in healthy donors. Amplification used 60 Vbeta primers and 13 Jbeta primers. In the original analysis: There were tens of millions of unique TCR beta chains by a later count, and approximately 12 million of them were shared. Only in-frame clones appear in the TCRdb table, and some are missing; sequencing was by immunoSEQ multiplex PCR. From that table come the V and J calls and clone size; the DNA was used to work out D and trimming. The profile covers fewer than 250,000 clones, with around 73% appearing a single time and less than 4.5% taken by the ten largest. The CDR3 sequence is 14 residues long. Unmatched junction bases numbered 11, after V lost 5 bases and J lost 6 bases. CDR1 is SGHNT, CDR2 YYREEE, per germline (reference sequence).

This clonotype was sampled from a male donor in good health and CMV-seronegative. Material: PBMCs. This chain links TRBV5-4 with TRBJ2-7, with TRBD1 matching over 7 bases. This CDR3 is CASSPGQVLSEQYF. CDR3 bases: TGTGCCAGCAGTCCTGGACAGGTATTAAGCGAGCAGTACTTC.